This is a list of T cell receptor beta chains from one sample in a study of T cells expressing NK-cell markers. TCRdb reprocessed the 5' RACE reads and keeps a single row for each CDR3 protein, giving no DNA. The sample has about 430,000 distinct CDR3 sequences; the top ten hold more than 1.4%. The sequenced material came from blood T cells: a sorted CD56 or NKG2C T cell subset, CD4+ or CD8+ T cells, or bulk PBMC T cells (not recorded which). Receptors originate from a woman between 45 and 65 years old in good health. Each CDR3 is given with its conserved first and last residue.

CDR3aa: CSVPRDYPETQYF; j_gene: TRBJ2-5; v_gene: TRBV29-1
CDR3aa: CASSSPGLALDTQYF; j_gene: TRBJ2-3; v_gene: TRBV7-9
CDR3aa: CASRAAGVSGANVLTF; j_gene: TRBJ2-6; v_gene: TRBV2
CDR3aa: CASSALSVNNEQFF; j_gene: TRBJ2-1; v_gene: TRBV2
CDR3aa: CASSLTGAFTDTQYF; j_gene: TRBJ2-3; v_gene: TRBV7-9
CDR3aa: CASSIEQGTDTQYF; j_gene: TRBJ2-3; v_gene: TRBV19
CDR3aa: CATGPGTRKFF; j_gene: TRBJ2-1; v_gene: TRBV28
CDR3aa: CASSLTGTGDQETQYF; j_gene: TRBJ2-5; v_gene: TRBV5-1
CDR3aa: CATTSGDLTDTLYF; j_gene: TRBJ2-3; v_gene: TRBV24-1
CDR3aa: CASSSRLENTGELFF; j_gene: TRBJ2-2; v_gene: TRBV11-3
CDR3aa: CATSRDRGGASTDTQYF; j_gene: TRBJ2-3; v_gene: TRBV15
CDR3aa: CASRDRESNEQFF; j_gene: TRBJ2-1; v_gene: TRBV11-3
CDR3aa: CASSRDRPTYNEQFF; j_gene: TRBJ2-1; v_gene: TRBV27
CDR3aa: CSARDLGLAGVSYEQYF; j_gene: TRBJ2-7; v_gene: TRBV20-1
CDR3aa: CATGEGPGELFF; j_gene: TRBJ2-2; v_gene: TRBV2
CDR3aa: CASIKIAGELFF; j_gene: TRBJ2-2; v_gene: TRBV12-3/TRBV12-4
CDR3aa: CSVEDQGFEDGYTF; j_gene: TRBJ1-2; v_gene: TRBV29-1